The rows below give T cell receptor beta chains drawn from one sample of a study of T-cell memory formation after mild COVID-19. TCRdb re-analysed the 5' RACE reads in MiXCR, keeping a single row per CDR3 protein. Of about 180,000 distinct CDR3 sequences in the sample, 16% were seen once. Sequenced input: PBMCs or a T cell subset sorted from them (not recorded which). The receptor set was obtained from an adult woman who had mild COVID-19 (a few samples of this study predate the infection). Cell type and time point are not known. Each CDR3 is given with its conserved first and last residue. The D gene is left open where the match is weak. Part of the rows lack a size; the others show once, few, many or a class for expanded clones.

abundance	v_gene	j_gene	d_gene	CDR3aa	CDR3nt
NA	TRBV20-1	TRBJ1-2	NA	CSATTPWGFSTF	TGCAGTGCTACCACGCCGTGGGGGTTCTCAACCTTC
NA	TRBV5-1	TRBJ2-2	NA	CASKNTGELFF	TGCGCCAGCAAAAACACCGGGGAGCTGTTTTTT
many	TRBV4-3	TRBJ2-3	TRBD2	CASSPQRGATDTQYF	TGCGCCAGCAGCCCCCAGCGGGGTGCAACAGATACGCAGTATTTT
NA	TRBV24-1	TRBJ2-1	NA	CATKGRLDGDNEQFF	TGTGCCACCAAGGGCCGTCTCGACGGGGACAATGAGCAGTTCTTC
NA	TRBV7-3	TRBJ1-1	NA	CASSLISQGEAFF	TGTGCCAGCAGCTTAATAAGCCAGGGTGAAGCTTTCTTT
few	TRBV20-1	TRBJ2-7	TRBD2	CSARDQSGTSDYEQYF	TGCAGTGCTAGAGATCAGTCCGGGACTAGCGACTACGAGCAGTACTTC
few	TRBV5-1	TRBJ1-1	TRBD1	CASSFFRGDTEAFF	TGCGCCAGCAGCTTTTTCAGGGGGGACACTGAAGCTTTCTTT
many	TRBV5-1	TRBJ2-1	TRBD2	CASDSGSLNEQFF	TGCGCCAGTGATAGCGGGAGCCTCAATGAGCAGTTCTTC
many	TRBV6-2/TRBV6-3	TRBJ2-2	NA	CASSYAGLTGELFF	TGTGCCAGCAGTTACGCGGGGCTCACCGGGGAGCTGTTTTTT
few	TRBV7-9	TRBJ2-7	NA	CASSPQYEQYF	TGTGCCAGCAGCCCCCAGTACGAGCAGTACTTC
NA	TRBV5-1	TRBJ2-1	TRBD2	CASSLEPGTGGFNEQFF	TGCGCCAGCAGCCTGGAGCCGGGGACGGGAGGGTTCAATGAGCAGTTCTTC
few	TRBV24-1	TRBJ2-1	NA	CATSAVNEQFF	TGTGCCACCAGTGCCGTCAATGAGCAGTTCTTC
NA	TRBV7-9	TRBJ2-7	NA	CASSLARSYEQYF	TGTGCCAGCAGCTTGGCCAGATCCTACGAGCAGTACTTC
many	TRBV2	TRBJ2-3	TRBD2	CASSPGRKPSTDTQYF	TGTGCCAGCAGCCCCGGGAGGAAACCTAGCACAGATACGCAGTATTTT
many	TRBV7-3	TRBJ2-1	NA	CASSSSSSGEQFF	TGTGCCAGCAGCTCCTCTAGTAGTGGTGAGCAGTTCTTC
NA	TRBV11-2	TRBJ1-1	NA	CASSASSVNTEAFF	TGTGCCAGCAGCGCTAGTAGCGTGAACACTGAAGCTTTCTTT
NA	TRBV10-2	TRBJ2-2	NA	CASSGPGAGELFF	TGCGCCAGCTCAGGACCTGGGGCCGGGGAGCTGTTTTTT
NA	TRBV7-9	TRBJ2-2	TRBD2	CASSTGGGTGELFF	TGTGCCAGCAGCACTGGCGGGGGCACCGGGGAGCTGTTTTTT
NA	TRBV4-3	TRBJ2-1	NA	CASSPTWGATSEQFF	TGCGCCAGCAGCCCGACCTGGGGGGCCACAAGTGAGCAGTTCTTC
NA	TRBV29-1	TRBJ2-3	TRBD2	CSVATPGTSGGDYTDTQYF	TGCAGCGTTGCTACCCCCGGGACTAGCGGGGGAGATTACACAGATACGCAGTATTTT
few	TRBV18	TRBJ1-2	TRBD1	CASSPGTANYGYTF	TGTGCCAGCTCACCAGGGACAGCTAACTATGGCTACACCTTC
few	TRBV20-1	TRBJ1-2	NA	CSARDTGIYGYTF	TGCAGTGCTAGAGATACAGGGATCTATGGCTACACCTTC
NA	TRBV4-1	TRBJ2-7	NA	CASSARPARATYEQYF	TGCGCCAGCAGCGCCCGCCCCGCGCGGGCAACCTACGAGCAGTACTTC
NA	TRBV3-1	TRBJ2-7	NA	CASSHSHGKEQYF	TGTGCCAGCAGCCATAGTCACGGGAAGGAGCAGTACTTC
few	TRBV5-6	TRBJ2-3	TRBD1	CASSSQDAGGRTQYF	TGTGCCAGCAGCTCCCAGGACGCAGGGGGACGTACGCAGTATTTT
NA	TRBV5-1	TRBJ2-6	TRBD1	CASSLAPGGRSGANVLTF	TGCGCCAGCAGCTTGGCTCCAGGGGGCAGATCTGGGGCCAACGTCCTGACTTTC
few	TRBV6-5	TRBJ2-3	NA	CASSYKGLGTDTQYF	TGTGCCAGCAGTTACAAGGGGTTGGGCACAGATACGCAGTATTTT